This T cell receptor beta chain was documented in a study of early T cells in non-severe SARS-CoV-2 infection. Study-wide results and limits: The study's VDJdb matching favored anti-spike CD8 responses and missed private and CD4 specificities.

One entry per CDR3 protein results from TCRdb running MiXCR on the 5' RACE reads. The sample contains 68,000 or so distinct CDR3 sequences, approximately 12% of which appear only once. This clonotype was observed a handful of times. Its antigen is not identified. The CDR3 has 14 residues. Per the germline V gene, CDR1 is MNHEY and CDR2 is SVGEGT. The germline V and J ends were trimmed by 4 bases and 0 bases, with 10 bases remaining between them. This chain uses TRBV6-2 or TRBV6-3 with TRBJ2-7, with a weak D call TRBD1 (6 bases). This sequence originates from an adult who was a healthcare worker with PCR-confirmed SARS-CoV-2 infection or an uninfected control (not recorded which). Sequencing was carried out using whole blood. The CDR3 DNA is TGTGCCAGCAGTTTGGACAGCTACTCCTACGAGCAGTACTTC. It specifies CASSLDSYSYEQYF.